The 23 T cell receptor beta chains listed next were all sequenced from one sample in a study of T cell therapy after organ transplantation. Which antigens these TCRs recognize remains unknown. Some clones are missing from TCRdb's copy, which holds only in-frame ones; the method was immunoSEQ multiplex PCR. The table lists roughly 2,400 clones, 65% to 75% of them singletons. Source: CD8+ T cells from blood, taken before autologous CMV-specific T cell therapy. The receptors stem from a human patient who had received a solid organ transplant and had CMV disease.

The chain has TRBV6-5 and TRBJ2-1, with 13 bases that match TRBD2. CDR1 and CDR2 (germline): MNHEY, SVGAGI. The V segment lost 7 bases and the J segment 7 bases; nucleotides outside the gene matches: 4. The CDR3 contains 14 residues. The CDR3 reads CASNGLAGDNEQFF. Written as DNA, the CDR3 is TGTGCCAGCAACGGACTAGCGGGAGATAATGAGCAGTTCTTC.

This clone is labeled as medium-sized (0.01 to 0.1%). The chain joins TRBV7-9 to TRBJ1-2; D uncertain. This CDR3 is 11 amino acids long. Germline V gives CDR1 SEHNR, CDR2 FQNEAQ (reference sequence). Trimming stripped 5 bases from V and 12 bases from J, with 13 bases between. The DNA for the CDR3 is TGTGCCAGCAGCCAAGGGCAGCTTAACACCTTC. Residues: CASSQGQLNTF.

The V call is TRBV5-4, the J call TRBJ2-7; 8 nucleotides align to TRBD1. The trim removed 4 bases at V and 2 bases at J, leaving 11 bases unmatched. The CDR3 covers 16 residues. Germline CDR1 SGHNT, CDR2 YYREEE (reference sequence). CDR3 sequence reads: CASSPMVRTGPYEQYF. The CDR3 nucleotides read TGTGCCAGCAGCCCGATGGTGCGGACAGGGCCCTACGAGCAGTACTTC.

This clone was counted a few times. The rearrangement joins TRBV4-2 to TRBJ2-7; D gene ambiguous. In germline, CDR1 is LGHNA, CDR2 YNFKEQ. With 0 bases removed from V and 6 bases from J, the gap between germline ends came to 6 bases. CDR3 length: 12 amino acids. Written as DNA, the CDR3 is TGTGCCAGCAGCCAAGATAGAGGCGAGCAGTACTTC. Amino acid sequence: CASSQDRGEQYF.

This chain links TRBV23-1 with TRBJ2-7; weak D call: TRBD1 (5 bases). TRBV23-1 carries the ORF label, with uncertain function. Trimming cost V 0 bases and J 2 bases, with 17 bases left between them. There are 17 residues in the CDR3. The CDR3 coding sequence is TGCGCCAGCAGTCAATCGAATGTGGGGCCGGCCCCCTACGAGCAGTACTTC. Protein sequence: CASSQSNVGPAPYEQYF.

The sample holds a few counts of this clone. The V gene is TRBV6-5, the J gene TRBJ2-7; D is perhaps TRBD2 (5 bases). CDR1 and CDR2 (germline): MNHEY, SVGAGI. V lost 4 bases to trimming and J lost 6 bases, with 10 bases between them. The CDR3 consists of 12 residues. Written as DNA, the CDR3 is TGTGCCAGCAGTTGGACCCGGGGCGAGCAGTACTTC. It is translated as CASSWTRGEQYF.

The CDR3 DNA sequence: TGCAGCGCCATACTGGTGGTCTCCTACAATGAGCAGTTCTTC. This sequence encodes CSAILVVSYNEQFF. V usage is TRBV29-1 and J usage is TRBJ2-1; D remains ambiguous. The V end was cut by 7 bases, the J end by 0 bases, with 13 bases between. This CDR3 has 14 amino acids. The germline gives CDR1 SQVTM, CDR2 ANQGSEA.

This clone was counted between two and nine times. The V call is TRBV6-5, the J call TRBJ1-5, with 9 positions matching TRBD1. Germline values: CDR1 MNHEY, CDR2 SVGAGI. This CDR3 is 14 amino acids long. Trimming cost V 4 bases and J 5 bases; bases outside gene matches: 3. The CDR3 nucleotides are TGTGCCAGCAGTTGGGGACAGGGCTATCAGCCCCAGCATTTT. It is translated as CASSWGQGYQPQHF.

The chain joins TRBV13 to TRBJ1-6; D gene uncertain. Between the trimmed V and J ends, which lost 2 bases and 6 bases, there was a span of 17 bases. Looked up from germline, CDR1 is PRHDT and CDR2 is FYEKMQ (reference sequence). The CDR3 is made up of 17 amino acids. In DNA form, the CDR3 reads TGTGCCAGCAGCTTAAGGAATAATGGGCCAGTTAATTCACCCCTCCACTTT. This translates into CASSLRNNGPVNSPLHF.

V usage is TRBV5-8 and J usage is TRBJ1-1; D uncertain. This CDR3 region has 11 residues. The V gene's germline CDR1 is SGHTS and CDR2 YDEGEE. V was trimmed by 2 bases and J by 7 bases, leaving 6 bases between them. CDR3 amino acids: CASSFMGEAFF. CDR3 bases: TGTGCCAGCAGCTTTATGGGTGAAGCTTTCTTT.

V and J are TRBV19 and TRBJ1-5, with D uncertain. Germline assignment: CDR1 LNHDA and CDR2 SQIVND (reference sequence). This CDR3 has 15 amino acids. Trimming shortened V by 5 bases and J by 1 base, and 12 bases separated the two germline ends. The CDR3 DNA sequence: TGTGCCAGTAGTCTTTCCGGGAGGAGCAATCAGCCCCAGCATTTT. It yields the protein CASSLSGRSNQPQHF.

By its share, this clone is large. The CDR3 spells CASSWDTALEQYF. Here the CDR3 DNA reads TGTGCCAGCAGCTGGGACACCGCGTTGGAGCAGTACTTC. V and J are TRBV6-6 and TRBJ2-7; D is perhaps TRBD1 (6 bases). V lost 6 bases, J lost 7 bases, and 16 bases lay in between. The CDR3 consists of 13 residues. Germline loops: CDR1 MNHNY, CDR2 SVGAGI (reference sequence).

The V call is TRBV10-2, the J call TRBJ2-1; D gene ambiguous. V lost 0 bases and J lost 5, with 11 bases in between. Per the germline V gene, CDR1 is WSHSY and CDR2 is SAAADI. The CDR3 consists of 15 residues. The CDR3 bases are TGCGCCAGCAGTGAGTCGGTATCCAGACACAATGAGCAGTTCTTC. It codes for CASSESVSRHNEQFF.

The chain employs TRBV28 and TRBJ2-2; D remains unclear. CDR3 size: 13 residues. V gave up 2 bases and J gave up 4 bases, with 5 bases separating them. The germline V gene has CDR1 MDHEN and CDR2 SYDVKM. This CDR3 reads CASSLIGTGELFF. The CDR3 region has the DNA TGTGCCAGCAGTTTAATAGGCACCGGGGAGCTGTTTTTT.

This chain uses TRBV5-5 with TRBJ1-2, with 7 bases identical to TRBD1. Germline V gene data show CDR1 as SGHKS and CDR2 as YYEKEE (reference sequence). CDR3 length equals 11 residues. The V segment lost 3 bases and the J segment 7 bases; nucleotides outside the gene matches: 0. Here the CDR3 reads CASSWDSGYTF. The CDR3 nucleotides read TGTGCCAGCAGCTGGGACAGTGGCTACACCTTC.

The rearrangement uses TRBV27 and TRBJ2-7, with 8 bases lining up with TRBD2. Trimming took 2 bases from V and 5 from J; bases not matched to a gene: 5. This CDR3 region has 14 residues. CDR1 MNHEY and CDR2 SMNVEV come from the germline V gene (reference sequence). The CDR3 sequence: CASSLSGGVHEQYF. The DNA for the CDR3 is TGTGCCAGCAGTTTAAGCGGGGGAGTGCACGAGCAGTACTTC.

CDR3 amino acids: CARSSHRWPEAFF. Here the CDR3 DNA reads TGTGCCAGAAGCTCACACCGATGGCCTGAAGCTTTCTTT. J is TRBJ1-1 and V is TRBV5-3; D not resolved. TRBV5-3 is an ORF for which the function is uncertain. The CDR3 runs to 13 residues. V was trimmed by 3 bases and J by 6 bases, leaving 12 bases between them.

This chain links TRBV15 with TRBJ2-5, with D perhaps TRBD2 (7 bases). The CDR3 extends over 16 amino acids. Per the germline V gene, CDR1 is LNHNV and CDR2 is YYDKDF (reference sequence). V lost 3 bases to trimming and J lost 4 bases, with 18 bases between them. CDR3 in DNA: TGTGCCACCAGCAGCCGACGAGGGGGGGCGCGAGAGACCCAGTACTTC. Its translation: CATSSRRGGARETQYF.

This clone is labeled hyperexpanded. This chain uses TRBV12-2 with TRBJ1-2. TRBV12-2 is assigned pseudogene status. This CDR3 spans 12 amino acids. The CDR3 loop reads CASRINRSGYTF. CDR3 DNA sequence: TGTGCAAGTCGAATTAATAGGAGTGGCTACACCTTC.

The genes are TRBV28 and TRBJ2-7, with D maybe TRBD1 (5 bases). Per the germline V gene, CDR1 is MDHEN and CDR2 is SYDVKM. V lost 3 bases, J lost 3 bases, and 6 bases lay in between. The CDR3 runs to 12 residues. For the CDR3, the DNA is TGTGCCAGCAGTTTGGGGCACTACGAGCAGTACTTC. It is translated as CASSLGHYEQYF.

This chain links TRBV4-3 with TRBJ1-5, with 9 bases fitting TRBD1. V shed 0 bases and J 6 bases; nucleotides not matched to a gene: 15. Germline V gene sequence: CDR1 LGHNA, CDR2 YSLEER. The CDR3 covers 19 residues. DNA for the CDR3: TGCGCCAGCAGCCAAGATCCACAGGGGGCCGAGGGGGGGGGTCAGCCCCAGCATTTT. Translation gives CASSQDPQGAEGGGQPQHF.

The V and J genes are TRBV5-1 and TRBJ2-7; TRBD1 is a possible D gene (7 bases). Germline V gene data show CDR1 as SGHRS and CDR2 as YFSETQ. The CDR3 has 16 residues. The V and J ends lost 0 bases and 1 base respectively, with 14 bases between them. The CDR3 loop reads CASSLVGAGGSYEQYF. The CDR3 bases are TGCGCCAGCAGCTTGGTTGGGGCAGGGGGGTCCTACGAGCAGTACTTC.

The gene calls are TRBV5-5 and TRBJ1-1, with unresolved D. This CDR3 spans 13 amino acids. The germline V and J ends were trimmed by 1 base and 2 bases, with 6 bases remaining between them. The V gene's germline CDR1 is SGHKS and CDR2 YYEKEE (reference sequence). The CDR3 DNA follows: TGTGCCAGCAGCTTGCTAACTAACACTGAAGCTTTCTTT. Translated: CASSLLTNTEAFF. Based on the CDR3 plus reference TRBV5-5 and TRBJ1-1, the full variable domain is DAGVTQSPTHLIKTRGQQVTLRCSPISGHKSVSWYQQVLGQGPQFIFQYYEKEERGRGNFPDRFSARQFPNYSSELNVNALLLGDSALYLCASSLLTNTEAFFGQGTRLTVV.